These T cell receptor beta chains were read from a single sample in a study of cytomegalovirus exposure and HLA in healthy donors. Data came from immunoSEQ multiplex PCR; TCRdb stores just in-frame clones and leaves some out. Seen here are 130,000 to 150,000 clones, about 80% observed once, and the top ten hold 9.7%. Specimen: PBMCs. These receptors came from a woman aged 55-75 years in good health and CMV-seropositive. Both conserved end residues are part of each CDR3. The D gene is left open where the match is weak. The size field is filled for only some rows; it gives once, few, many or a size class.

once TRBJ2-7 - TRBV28 TGTGCCAGCAGTTTAGTAACCGCAGGGGCCTACGAGCAGTACTTC CASSLVTAGAYEQYF
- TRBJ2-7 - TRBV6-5 TGTGCCAGCAGTTACTCAGGGAGCGTGGACGAGCAGTACTTC CASSYSGSVDEQYF
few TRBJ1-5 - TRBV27 TGTGCCAGCAGTTTAAGGACAGTGGACCAGCCCCAGCATTTT CASSLRTVDQPQHF
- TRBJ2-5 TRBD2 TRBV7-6 TGTGCCAGCAGCTTAGTATGGGCTAGCGGGAGTACCCAAGAGACCCAGTACTTC CASSLVWASGSTQETQYF
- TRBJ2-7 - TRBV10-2 TGCGCCAGCAGTGATCAACTAGCCTCCTACGAGCAGTACTTC CASSDQLASYEQYF
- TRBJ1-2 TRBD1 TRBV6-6 TGTGCCAGCAGTTATTCTGGGACAGGGTTTCCCTATGGCTACACCTTC CASSYSGTGFPYGYTF
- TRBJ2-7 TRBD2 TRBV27 TGTGCCAGCAGGGAAGTTCTAGGACTAGCGGGGATCCACGAGCAGTACTTC CASREVLGLAGIHEQYF
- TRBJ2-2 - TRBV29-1 TGCAGCGTGGCTAGAGGTACACCCGGGGAGCTGTTTTTT CSVARGTPGELFF
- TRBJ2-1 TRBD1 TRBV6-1 TGTGCCAGCGAACAGGGGGCTAATGAGCAGTTCTTC CASEQGANEQFF
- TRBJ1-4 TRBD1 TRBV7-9 TGTGCCAGCAGCTTAGTCTCCGGGACAGGGACAGCAACTAATGAAAAACTGTTTTTT CASSLVSGTGTATNEKLFF
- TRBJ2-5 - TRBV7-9 TGTGCCAGCAGCTTTCGGCGGACAGAAGAGACCCAGTACTTC CASSFRRTEETQYF
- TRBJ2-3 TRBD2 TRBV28 TGTGCCAGCAGTTCATCGACACTTATAGCGGGAGAGGACCCCACAGATACGCAGTATTTT CASSSSTLIAGEDPTDTQYF
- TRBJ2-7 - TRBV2 TGTGCCAGCAGTAATGACGACACCTACGAGCAGTACTTC CASSNDDTYEQYF
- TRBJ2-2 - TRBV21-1 TGTGCCAGCAGCACACAACCCCGGGACACCTCGAACACCGGGGAGCTGTTTTTT CASSTQPRDTSNTGELFF
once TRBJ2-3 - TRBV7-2 TGTGCCAGCACCCTTGGCGGGGATAGATCAGATACGCAGTATTTT CASTLGGDRSDTQYF
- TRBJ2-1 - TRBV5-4 TGTGCCAGCAGCTTGTTATTTGGGTCGGGTGAGCAGTTCTTC CASSLLFGSGEQFF
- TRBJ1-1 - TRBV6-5 TGTGCCAGCAGTCCTAGCGGGGGGCCCACTGAAGCTTTCTTT CASSPSGGPTEAFF
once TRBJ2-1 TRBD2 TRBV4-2 TGTGCCAGCAGCCAAGCCCTCGGGACTAGCGGGAACTATGAGCAGTTCTTC CASSQALGTSGNYEQFF
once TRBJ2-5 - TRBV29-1 TGCAGCGTTGGTGACAGTAAAGAGACCCAGTACTTC CSVGDSKETQYF
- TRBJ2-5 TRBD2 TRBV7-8 TGTGCCAGCAGCCCCGGACTAGATCTGGAGACCCAGTACTTC CASSPGLDLETQYF
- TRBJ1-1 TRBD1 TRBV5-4 TGTGCCAGCAGCTTGGGGGGACAGGGGAACACTGAAGCTTTCTTT CASSLGGQGNTEAFF
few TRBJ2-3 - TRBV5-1 TGCGCCAGCAGCTTGCCAACTCCCCAAAGCACAGATACGCAGTATTTT CASSLPTPQSTDTQYF
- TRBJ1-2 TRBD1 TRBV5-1 TGCGCCAGCAGCGCCGCGACAGGGGCTGGCTATGGCTACACCTTC CASSAATGAGYGYTF
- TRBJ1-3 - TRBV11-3 TGTGCCAGCAGCTTAGGGGCTGCAGGAAACACCATATATTTT CASSLGAAGNTIYF
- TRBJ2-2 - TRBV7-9 TGTGCCAGCACCTGGGGGGAAACCGGGGAGCTGTTTTTT CASTWGETGELFF
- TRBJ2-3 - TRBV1 TGCACCAGCAGCCAACCCGGACAGGGGGGATATACGCAGTATTTT CTSSQPGQGGYTQYF